One sample yielded the 23 T cell receptor beta chains listed below, sequenced in a study of shared clonotypes between healthy human individuals. Profiling relied on immunoSEQ multiplex PCR, and the TCRdb table lists in-frame clones only, not all of them. The data show approximately 92,000 clones, around 68% seen once. The sequenced material came from memory CD8+ T cells sorted from blood. Subset denoted: CD45RO+ cells pooled with CCR7-negative TemRA cells. These TCRs come from a man younger than 40 in good health.

The V gene is TRBV7-9, the J gene TRBJ1-2, with no clear D. CDR3 size: 13 residues. The ends were cut back, 11 bases at V and 2 bases at J, with 15 bases in the middle. The germline V gene has CDR1 SEHNR and CDR2 FQNEAQ (reference sequence). In DNA, the CDR3 is TGTGCCGGGGAACGGGCAGTAAACTATGGCTACACCTTC. It encodes CAGERAVNYGYTF.

This clone was seen only once. This rearrangement joins TRBV29-1 to TRBJ2-3, with TRBD1 as a possible D gene (6 bases). Germline lookup yields CDR1 SQVTM and CDR2 ANQGSEA. This CDR3 has 11 amino acids. Trimming took off 8 bases at V and 4 bases at J, with 10 bases between the two ends. The CDR3, as DNA: TGCAGCACTAACAGGGCAGATACGCAGTATTTT. As protein: CSTNRADTQYF.

The chain carries TRBV19 and TRBJ1-5; no clear D gene. The CDR3 covers 15 residues. The V gene lost 5 bases and the J gene lost 10 bases, with 21 bases spanning the gap. The V gene's germline CDR1 is LNHDA and CDR2 SQIVND (reference sequence). The CDR3 DNA follows: TGTGCCAGTAGTCCAAAGCGGGGAACTGCGCTCCCCCAGCATTTT. The encoded protein is CASSPKRGTALPQHF.

Ten or more counts support this clone. The chain is built from TRBV5-1 and TRBJ2-1; D remains ambiguous. Germline V gene data show CDR1 as SGHRS and CDR2 as YFSETQ. V was cut by 3 bases and J by 2 bases, with 12 bases left in between. The CDR3 contains 15 residues. The CDR3 region is CASSSLTAPYNEQFF. The CDR3 DNA reads TGCGCCAGCAGCTCCCTAACGGCTCCCTACAATGAGCAGTTCTTC.

V usage is TRBV4-2 and J usage is TRBJ1-5; the D is unclear. The CDR3 consists of 15 residues. Trimming cost V 1 base and J 0 bases, with 7 bases left between them. Germline V gene data show CDR1 as LGHNA and CDR2 as YNFKEQ. The CDR3 DNA is TGTGCCAGCAGCCAAGTCCCAGTTAGCAATCAGCCCCAGCATTTT. Protein sequence: CASSQVPVSNQPQHF.

The chain carries TRBV11-2 and TRBJ2-3; D is perhaps TRBD2 (6 bases). CDR3 length: 14 amino acids. Trimming shortened V by 1 base and J by 6 bases, and 11 bases separated the two germline ends. Germline V CDR1 and CDR2: SGHAT, FQNNGV. CDR3 protein: CASSLGRDVDTQYF. The CDR3 DNA is TGTGCCAGCAGCTTAGGGCGGGACGTGGATACGCAGTATTTT.

The rearrangement joins TRBV9 to TRBJ2-7, with 8 positions matching TRBD2. V lost 0 bases and J lost 4; bases outside the gene matches: 9. Germline assignment: CDR1 SGDLS and CDR2 YYNGEE. This CDR3 region has 16 residues. This CDR3 is CASSVERVSGMYEQYF. In DNA form, the CDR3 reads TGTGCCAGCAGCGTAGAGAGGGTTAGCGGGATGTACGAGCAGTACTTC.

This clone was seen a single time. This chain uses TRBV2 with TRBJ2-4; TRBD1 matches at 9 bases. The CDR3 sequence is 20 residues long. The J segment lost 0 bases and the V segment lost 2 bases, leaving 14 bases of the junction unmatched. CDR1 and CDR2 from the germline V gene are SNHLY and FYNNEI. CDR3 amino acids: CASSELGDRGWYEAKNIQYF. As DNA, the CDR3 is TGTGCCAGCAGTGAATTGGGCGACAGGGGGTGGTATGAAGCCAAAAACATTCAGTACTTC.

The chain is built from TRBV19 and TRBJ1-5, with D hard to call. CDR1 and CDR2 (germline): LNHDA, SQIVND (reference sequence). V was trimmed by 0 bases and J by 4 bases, leaving 10 bases between them. The CDR3 extends over 15 amino acids. The CDR3 loop is CASSIDPGSNQPQHF. The CDR3, as DNA: TGTGCCAGTAGTATAGATCCCGGCAGTAATCAGCCCCAGCATTTT.

This clone was recorded a few times. The V and J genes are TRBV9 and TRBJ2-3, with D tentatively TRBD1 (6 bases). Germline V gene data show CDR1 as SGDLS and CDR2 as YYNGEE. The CDR3 extends over 16 amino acids. V lost 3 bases, J lost 2 bases, and 16 bases lay in between. The CDR3 spells CASSAQTGNPTDTQYF. Here the CDR3 DNA reads TGTGCCAGCAGCGCCCAAACAGGGAACCCCACAGATACGCAGTATTTT. Complete variable domain (other parts from reference TRBV9 and TRBJ2-3): DSGVTQTPKHLITATGQRVTLRCSPRSGDLSVYWYQQSLDQGLQFLIQYYNGEERAKGNILERFSAQQFPDLHSELNLSSLELGDSALYFCASSAQTGNPTDTQYFGPGTRLTVL.

This chain links TRBV19 with TRBJ2-7; 7 positions agree with TRBD2. The trim removed 4 bases at V and 4 bases at J, leaving 10 bases unmatched. Germline V lookup: CDR1 LNHDA, CDR2 SQIVND (reference sequence). The CDR3 runs to 15 residues. The CDR3, as DNA: TGTGCCAGTAGTAACGAGCGGGGCGCCTTATACGAGCAGTACTTC. Translation: CASSNERGALYEQYF.

The chain uses TRBV4-3 and TRBJ1-2; D unresolved. The CDR3 covers 14 residues. The germline V gene has CDR1 LGHNA and CDR2 YSLEER. Between the trimmed V and J ends, which lost 0 bases and 8 bases, there was a span of 13 bases. This chain's CDR3 is CASSQDQEVQGYTF. In nucleotides, the CDR3 is TGCGCCAGCAGCCAAGATCAGGAGGTGCAGGGCTACACCTTC.

The rearrangement links TRBV7-9 to TRBJ2-3; D is perhaps TRBD1 or TRBD2 (5 bases each). With 3 bases removed from V and 2 bases from J, the gap between germline ends came to 15 bases. Per the germline V gene, CDR1 is SEHNR and CDR2 is FQNEAQ (reference sequence). The CDR3 totals 16 residues. The CDR3 is CASSFPVRDLTDTQYF. The DNA for the CDR3 is TGTGCCAGCAGCTTCCCGGTCCGGGACCTCACAGATACGCAGTATTTT.

The rearrangement uses TRBV6-6 and TRBJ2-7, with 7 bases aligning to TRBD2. Per the germline V gene, CDR1 is MNHNY and CDR2 is SVGAGI (reference sequence). The length of the CDR3 is 15 residues. V lost 2 bases and J lost 5; bases outside the gene matches: 9. This chain's CDR3 is CASSYEGDAGDEQYF. Here the CDR3 DNA reads TGTGCCAGCAGTTACGAAGGGGACGCGGGGGACGAGCAGTACTTC.

This clone has just a few counts. The rearrangement links TRBV27 to TRBJ2-2; D might be TRBD1 (6 bases). The CDR3 runs 14 residues. The V and J ends lost 5 bases and 4 bases respectively, with 11 bases between them. CDR1 is MNHEY and CDR2 is SMNVEV in the germline V gene (reference sequence). CDR3 DNA: TGTGCCAGCAGTCCGACACAGGGCACCGGGGAGCTGTTTTTT. Its protein is CASSPTQGTGELFF.

This clone was seen repeatedly, ten times or more. The chain couples TRBV15 to TRBJ2-5; D not certain. Deletions cut 0 bases from V and 1 base from J, with 6 bases between. The germline gives CDR1 LNHNV, CDR2 YYDKDF (reference sequence). The CDR3 totals 14 residues. The CDR3 here is CATSREGIQETQYF. Here the CDR3 DNA reads TGTGCCACCAGCAGAGAGGGCATCCAAGAGACCCAGTACTTC.

The chain employs TRBV11-1 and TRBJ1-1, with D possibly TRBD1 on 6 matching bases. Germline V gene data show CDR1 as SGHAT and CDR2 as FQDESV (reference sequence). This CDR3 contains 14 residues. Deletions cut 5 bases from V and 0 bases from J, with 10 bases between. In nucleotides, the CDR3 is TGTGCCAGCAGCCGCAGGGGCGTGAACACTGAAGCTTTCTTT. It yields the protein CASSRRGVNTEAFF.

The V and J genes are TRBV6-4 and TRBJ2-1, with D unclear. The length of the CDR3 is 15 residues. V was shortened by 0 bases and J by 0 bases, with 6 bases between the two germline ends. Germline CDR1 reads MRHNA; CDR2 reads SNTAGT. DNA of the CDR3: TGTGCCAGCAGTGACTCAGAAGCCTCCTACAATGAGCAGTTCTTC. This sequence encodes CASSDSEASYNEQFF.

The chain couples TRBV4-3 to TRBJ2-5, with D unresolved. Trimming pared 3 bases from V and 0 bases from J, leaving 14 bases between. In germline, CDR1 is LGHNA, CDR2 YSLEER. The CDR3 extends over 16 amino acids. This CDR3 is CASSQEMMGNQETQYF. For the CDR3, the DNA is TGCGCCAGCAGCCAGGAGATGATGGGGAACCAAGAGACCCAGTACTTC.

The chain joins TRBV6-6 to TRBJ1-3; tentative D call: TRBD1 (5 bases). Trimming took off 4 bases at V and 0 bases at J, with 7 bases between the two ends. The CDR3 runs to 14 residues. The V gene's germline CDR1 is MNHNY and CDR2 SVGAGI (reference sequence). CDR3 loop: CASSFGGSGNTIYF. The CDR3 nucleotides are TGTGCCAGCAGTTTCGGGGGCTCTGGAAACACCATATATTTT.

The J gene is TRBJ2-1, the V gene TRBV6-6; 7 nucleotides match TRBD2. Germline CDR1 reads MNHNY; CDR2 reads SVGAGI (reference sequence). The V and J ends lost 0 bases and 4 bases, in that order; junction bases with no gene match: 0. The CDR3 sequence is 14 residues long. The chain's CDR3 is CASSYSSGYNEQFF. The CDR3 region has the DNA TGTGCCAGCAGTTACTCTAGCGGGTACAATGAGCAGTTCTTC.

In nucleotides, the CDR3 is TGTGCCCCCAGGGGGGGGCAGGTCTGGAGCCAGCCCCAGCATTTT. Translation gives CAPRGGQVWSQPQHF. This sequence joins TRBV10-3 and TRBJ1-5; 7 nucleotides align to TRBD1. This CDR3 has 15 residues. J lost 7 bases, V lost 11 bases, and 17 bases had no gene match. Germline V gives CDR1 ENHRY, CDR2 SYGVKD.

This chain uses TRBV25-1 with TRBJ1-4; possible D gene TRBD1, 5 bases. Germline V gene lookup returns CDR1 MGHDK and CDR2 SYGVNS. CDR3 length equals 18 residues. Trimming took off 3 bases at V and 4 bases at J, with 21 bases between the two ends. The CDR3: CASSERIRSGRSNEKLFF. The CDR3 bases are TGTGCCAGCAGTGAGCGCATACGTTCGGGGCGCAGTAATGAAAAACTGTTTTTT.